This T cell receptor beta chain was sequenced for a study of blood T cell repertoires in COVID-19. The overall study: Samples taken during acute and convalescent COVID-19 were collected in the United States, Italy and Spain.

CDR1 and CDR2 (germline): ENHRY, SYGVKD. CDR3 size: 12 residues. J lost 4 bases, V lost 10 bases, and 3 bases had no gene match. Study processing details: Amplified reference gene primers provided the basis for estimating nucleated cell counts. Sequencing was performed with immunoSEQ multiplex PCR; in TCRdb, only in-frame clones are kept and a portion is missing. Clone size and the V and J calls come from that table; the DNA yielded D and trimming. The sample yields roughly 120,000 clones, over 80% seen once. The rearrangement links TRBV10-3 to TRBJ1-2; 10 nucleotides agree with TRBD1. The TCR comes from a man aged 30 to 39 with acute or convalescent COVID-19. The sequenced sample was peripheral blood. Here the CDR3 reads CATGQGSYGYTF. CDR3 coding DNA: TGTGCCACGGGACAGGGGAGCTATGGCTACACCTTC.